This TCR beta chain was profiled in a study of CD8 T cells in ankylosing spondylitis. This clonotype has more than one count but fewer than ten. The target antigen is unknown. General study results and limits: From matched ankylosing spondylitis synovial fluid, disease-linked clones were reportedly recovered at significantly enriched levels. Earlier literature documents some of the motif variants in reactive arthritis synovial fluid and blood. In ankylosing spondylitis blood, a motif of seven or eight highly homologous TCR beta variants appeared characteristic.

By quantitative 5'-RACE with molecular barcodes, the TCR beta libraries were made. Via MiXCR, TCRdb re-called the 5' RACE reads, giving one row per CDR3 protein. The sample holds 450,000 or so distinct CDR3 sequences; more than 25% are singletons and the top ten take 0.89%. The CDR3 runs to 19 residues. Germline trimming cut 3 bases from V and 2 bases from J; bases unmatched to any gene: 15. CDR1 SGHRS and CDR2 YFSETQ come from the germline V gene. The sample consisted of blood, either unsorted or a sorted T cell fraction (not recorded which). The chain uses TRBV5-1 and TRBJ2-5; TRBD2 agrees at 11 bases. The source of this sequence is a male donor with ankylosing spondylitis. CDR3 residues: CASSSARGTTSGGQETQYF. The DNA for the CDR3 is TGCGCCAGCAGCTCGGCGAGGGGCACCACTAGCGGGGGACAAGAGACCCAGTACTTC.